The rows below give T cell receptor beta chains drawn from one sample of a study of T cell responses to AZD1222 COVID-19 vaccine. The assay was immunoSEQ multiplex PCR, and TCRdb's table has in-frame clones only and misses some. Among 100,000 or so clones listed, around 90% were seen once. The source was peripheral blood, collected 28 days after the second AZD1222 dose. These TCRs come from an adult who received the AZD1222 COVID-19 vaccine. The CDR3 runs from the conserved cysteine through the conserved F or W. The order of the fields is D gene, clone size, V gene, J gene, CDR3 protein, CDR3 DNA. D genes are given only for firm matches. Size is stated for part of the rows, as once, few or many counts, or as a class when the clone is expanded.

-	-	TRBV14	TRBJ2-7	CASSQIDRSTYEQYF	TGTGCCAGCAGCCAAATTGACAGGTCCACCTACGAGCAGTACTTC
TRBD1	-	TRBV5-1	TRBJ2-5	CASSVGTGETQYF	TGCGCCAGCAGCGTAGGGACAGGAGAGACCCAGTACTTC
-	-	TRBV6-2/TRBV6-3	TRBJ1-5	CASSNHQPQHF	TGTGCCAGCAGTAACCATCAGCCCCAGCATTTT
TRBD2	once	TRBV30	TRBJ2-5	CAWSRTSADQETQYF	TGTGCCTGGAGCCGGACTAGCGCCGACCAAGAGACCCAGTACTTC
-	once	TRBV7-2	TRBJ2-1	CASSLVGGASYNEQFF	TGTGCCAGCAGCTTAGTTGGGGGGGCCTCTTACAATGAGCAGTTCTTC
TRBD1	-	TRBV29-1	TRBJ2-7	CSVTRRGTGDYEQYF	TGCAGCGTTACTCGTCGCGGGACAGGGGACTACGAGCAGTACTTC
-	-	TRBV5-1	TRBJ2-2	CASSEFDGSGELFF	TGCGCCAGCAGCGAATTCGACGGGTCCGGGGAGCTGTTTTTT
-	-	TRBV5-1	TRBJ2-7	CASSLAGLSYEQYF	TGCGCCAGCAGCTTGGCGGGACTCTCCTACGAGCAGTACTTC
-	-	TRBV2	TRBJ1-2	CASTLRETGLGGYTF	TGTGCCAGCACCCTCAGGGAAACCGGTCTCGGGGGCTACACCTTC
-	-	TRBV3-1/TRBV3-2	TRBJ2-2	CATSGLPGELFF	TGTGCCACCTCCGGGCTCCCCGGGGAGCTGTTTTTT
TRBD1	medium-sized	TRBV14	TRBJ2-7	CASSRFVGTGPSYEQYF	TGTGCCAGCAGCCGATTCGTCGGGACAGGGCCCTCCTACGAGCAGTACTTC
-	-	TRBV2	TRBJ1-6	CANTARGEISPLHF	TGTGCCAACACAGCAAGGGGGGAGATTTCACCCCTCCACTTT
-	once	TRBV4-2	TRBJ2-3	CASSHGDAQRTDTQYF	TGTGCCAGCAGCCACGGGGACGCCCAACGCACAGATACGCAGTATTTT
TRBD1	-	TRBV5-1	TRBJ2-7	CASSLEGQGADEQYF	TGCGCCAGCAGCTTGGAGGGACAGGGGGCCGACGAGCAGTACTTC
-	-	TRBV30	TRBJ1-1	CAWSVQVGDTEAFF	TGTGCCTGGAGTGTTCAGGTAGGCGACACTGAAGCTTTCTTT
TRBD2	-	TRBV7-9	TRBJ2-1	CASSLTSEYNEQFF	TGTGCCAGCAGCTTAACTAGCGAGTACAATGAGCAGTTCTTC
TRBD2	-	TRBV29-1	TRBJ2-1	CSVYPSRGEGYNEQFF	TGCAGCGTTTATCCCTCGCGGGGGGAGGGCTACAATGAGCAGTTCTTC
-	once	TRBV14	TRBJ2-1	CASSQGSRRSSYNEQFF	TGTGCCAGCAGCCAAGGATCCCGGCGGAGCTCCTACAATGAGCAGTTCTTC
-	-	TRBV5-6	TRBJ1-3	CASSLAGRAMNTIYF	TGTGCCAGCAGCTTGGCGGGCAGGGCTATGAACACCATATATTTT
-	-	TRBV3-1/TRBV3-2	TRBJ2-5	CASSQGETQYF	TGTGCCAGCAGCCAAGGGGAGACCCAGTACTTC
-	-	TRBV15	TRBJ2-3	CATSRDFADTQYF	TGTGCCACCAGCAGAGATTTCGCAGATACGCAGTATTTT
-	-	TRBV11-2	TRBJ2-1	CASSLSGAWNEQFF	TGTGCCAGCAGCTTGTCGGGGGCGTGGAATGAGCAGTTCTTC
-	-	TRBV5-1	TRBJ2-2	CASSLEAVDGTGELFF	TGCGCCAGCAGCTTGGAGGCAGTCGACGGCACCGGGGAGCTGTTTTTT
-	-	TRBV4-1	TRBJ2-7	CASSQGQSLNSYEQYF	TGCGCCAGCAGCCAAGGGCAGTCCCTAAACTCCTACGAGCAGTACTTC
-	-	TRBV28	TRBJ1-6	CASSSTMDSPLHF	TGTGCCAGCAGCTCGACGATGGATTCACCCCTCCACTTT
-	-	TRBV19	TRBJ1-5	CASSIGDGGWGNQPQHF	TGTGCCAGTAGTATAGGGGACGGGGGCTGGGGCAATCAGCCCCAGCATTTT
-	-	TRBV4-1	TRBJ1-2	CASTLGVGGYGYTF	TGCGCCAGCACCCTTGGGGTGGGGGGCTATGGCTACACCTTC
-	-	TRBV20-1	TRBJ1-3	CSASAGNTIYF	TGCAGTGCTAGTGCCGGAAACACCATATATTTT
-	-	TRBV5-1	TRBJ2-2	CASREGGYTGELFF	TGCGCCAGCAGGGAGGGAGGATACACCGGGGAGCTGTTTTTT
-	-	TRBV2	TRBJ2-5	CASSDGTQETQYF	TGTGCCAGCAGTGATGGGACACAAGAGACCCAGTACTTC
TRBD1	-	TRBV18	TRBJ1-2	CASSRGQDRDGYTF	TGTGCCAGCTCACGGGGACAGGATAGGGATGGCTACACCTTC
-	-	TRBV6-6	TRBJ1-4	CASSQGRSNEKLFF	TGTGCCAGCAGCCAGGGCCGGTCTAATGAAAAACTGTTTTTT
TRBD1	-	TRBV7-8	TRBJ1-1	CASSFRTGPEAFF	TGTGCCAGCAGCTTTAGGACAGGGCCTGAAGCTTTCTTT
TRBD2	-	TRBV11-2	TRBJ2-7	CASSLNSGVNEQYF	TGTGCCAGCAGCTTGAATAGCGGGGTAAACGAGCAGTACTTC
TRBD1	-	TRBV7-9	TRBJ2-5	CASLLDRGETQYF	TGTGCCAGTTTACTGGACAGGGGAGAGACCCAGTACTTC
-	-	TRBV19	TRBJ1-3	CASSIWGPVYSGNTIYF	TGTGCCAGTAGTATTTGGGGACCGGTTTACTCTGGAAACACCATATATTTT
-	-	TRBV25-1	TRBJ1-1	CASSDYWGKNTEAFF	TGTGCCAGCAGTGACTATTGGGGGAAGAACACTGAAGCTTTCTTT
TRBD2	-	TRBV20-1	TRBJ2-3	CSASFNGGGASDTQYF	TGCAGTGCTAGTTTTAATGGCGGGGGGGCCTCAGATACGCAGTATTTT
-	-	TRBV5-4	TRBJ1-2	CASSPRLPNYGYTF	TGTGCCAGCAGCCCCCGGCTACCGAACTATGGCTACACCTTC
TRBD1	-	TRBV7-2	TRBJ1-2	CASSLGPGQGEGYTF	TGTGCCAGCAGCTTAGGACCGGGACAGGGGGAAGGCTACACCTTC
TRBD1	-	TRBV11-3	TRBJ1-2	CASSPSPRGDYGYTF	TGTGCCAGCAGCCCCAGTCCCAGGGGGGACTATGGCTACACCTTC
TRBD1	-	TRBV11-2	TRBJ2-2	CASSGTETNTGELFF	TGTGCCAGCAGCGGGACAGAGACGAACACCGGGGAGCTGTTTTTT
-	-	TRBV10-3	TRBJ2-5	CAISEAVETQYF	TGTGCCATCAGTGAGGCTGTAGAGACCCAGTACTTC
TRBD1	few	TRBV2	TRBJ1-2	CASKGSPGGGYTF	TGTGCCAGCAAGGGTTCCCCAGGGGGCGGCTACACCTTC
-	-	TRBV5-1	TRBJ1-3	CASSLEPSGNTIYF	TGCGCCAGCAGCTTGGAGCCCTCTGGAAACACCATATATTTT
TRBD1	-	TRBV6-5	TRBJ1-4	CASSYADRGNEKLFF	TGTGCCAGCAGTTATGCGGACAGGGGTAATGAAAAACTGTTTTTT
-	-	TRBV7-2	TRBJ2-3	CASSLGPGGTDTQYF	TGTGCCAGCAGCTTAGGACCTGGCGGCACAGATACGCAGTATTTT
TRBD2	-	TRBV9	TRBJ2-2	CASSVGSGGDLSTGELFF	TGTGCCAGCAGCGTAGGAAGCGGGGGGGACCTCTCAACAGGGGAGCTGTTTTTT
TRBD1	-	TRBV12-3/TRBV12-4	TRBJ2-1	CASTSTGSEQFF	TGTGCCAGCACCTCGACAGGGTCTGAGCAGTTCTTC
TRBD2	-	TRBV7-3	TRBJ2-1	CASSLTIMAGGYNEQFF	TGTGCCAGCAGCTTAACGATCATGGCGGGGGGTTACAATGAGCAGTTCTTC
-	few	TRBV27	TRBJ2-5	CASSTIWVPQETQYF	TGTGCCAGCAGTACGATCTGGGTACCCCAAGAGACCCAGTACTTC
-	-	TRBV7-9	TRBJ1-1	CASSLTASAFF	TGTGCCAGCAGCTTAACAGCCTCAGCTTTCTTT
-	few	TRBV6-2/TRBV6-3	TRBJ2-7	CASSTNYEQYF	TGTGCCAGCAGTACGAACTACGAGCAGTACTTC
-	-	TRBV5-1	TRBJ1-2	CASSLALGTYGYTF	TGCGCCAGCAGCTTGGCCCTCGGGACGTATGGCTACACCTTC
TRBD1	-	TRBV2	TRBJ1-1	CASSPGQGRTEAFF	TGTGCCAGCAGCCCGGGACAGGGTCGAACTGAAGCTTTCTTT
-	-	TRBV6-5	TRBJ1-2	CASSKSQGFSGYTF	TGTGCCAGCAGCAAATCCCAGGGGTTCTCTGGCTACACCTTC
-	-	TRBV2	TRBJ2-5	CASSALPQETQYF	TGTGCCAGCAGTGCGCTTCCACAAGAGACCCAGTACTTC
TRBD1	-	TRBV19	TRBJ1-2	CASTPTGQAYYGYTF	TGTGCCAGTACCCCGACGGGACAGGCATACTATGGCTACACCTTC
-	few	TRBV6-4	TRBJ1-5	CASSKELDQPQHF	TGTGCCAGCAGCAAGGAGTTGGATCAGCCCCAGCATTTT
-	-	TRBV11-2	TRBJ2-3	CASSVGVLAADTQYF	TGTGCCAGCAGCGTTGGGGTCCTCGCCGCAGATACGCAGTATTTT